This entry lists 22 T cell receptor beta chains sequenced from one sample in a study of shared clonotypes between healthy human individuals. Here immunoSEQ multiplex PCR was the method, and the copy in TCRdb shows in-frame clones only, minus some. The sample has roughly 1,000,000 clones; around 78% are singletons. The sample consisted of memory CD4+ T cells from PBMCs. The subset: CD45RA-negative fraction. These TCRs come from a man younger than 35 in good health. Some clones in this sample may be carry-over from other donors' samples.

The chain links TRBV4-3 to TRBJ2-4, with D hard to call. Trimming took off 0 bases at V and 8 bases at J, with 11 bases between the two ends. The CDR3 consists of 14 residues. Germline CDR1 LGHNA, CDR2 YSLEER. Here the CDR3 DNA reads TGCGCCAGCAGCCAAGAGAGCCCGTGGGACATTCAGTACTTC. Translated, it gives CASSQESPWDIQYF.

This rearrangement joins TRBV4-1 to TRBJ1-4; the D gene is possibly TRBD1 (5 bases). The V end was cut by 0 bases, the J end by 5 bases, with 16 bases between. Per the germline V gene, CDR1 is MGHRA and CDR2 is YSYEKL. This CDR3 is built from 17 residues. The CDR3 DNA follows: TGCGCCAGCAGCCAAGAAGGGCAGGGTGGCCGCAATGAAAAACTGTTTTTT. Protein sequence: CASSQEGQGGRNEKLFF.

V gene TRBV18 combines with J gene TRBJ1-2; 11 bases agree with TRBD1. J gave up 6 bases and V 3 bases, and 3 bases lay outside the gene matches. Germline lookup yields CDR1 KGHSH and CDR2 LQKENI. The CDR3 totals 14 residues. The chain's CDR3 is CASSPPDRGHGYTF. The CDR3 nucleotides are TGTGCCAGCTCACCGCCGGACAGGGGGCATGGCTACACCTTC.

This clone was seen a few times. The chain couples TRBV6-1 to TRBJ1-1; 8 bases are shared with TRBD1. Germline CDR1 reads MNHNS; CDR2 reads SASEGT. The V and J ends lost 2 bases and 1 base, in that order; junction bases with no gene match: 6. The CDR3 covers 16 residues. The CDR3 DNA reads TGTGCCAGCAGTGAAAGTGGGACAGGAGAGAACACTGAAGCTTTCTTT. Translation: CASSESGTGENTEAFF.

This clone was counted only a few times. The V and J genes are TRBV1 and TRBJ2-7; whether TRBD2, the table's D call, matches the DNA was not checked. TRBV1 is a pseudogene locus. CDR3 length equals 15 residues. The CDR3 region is CTSSQRRESPYEQYF. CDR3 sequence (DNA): TGCACCAGCAGCCAAAGGCGGGAGTCCCCTTACGAGCAGTACTTC.

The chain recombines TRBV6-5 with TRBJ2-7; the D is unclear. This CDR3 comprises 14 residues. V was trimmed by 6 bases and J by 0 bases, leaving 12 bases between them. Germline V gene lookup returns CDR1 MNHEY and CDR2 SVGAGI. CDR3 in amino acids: CASRPDGNSYEQYF. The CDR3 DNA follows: TGTGCCAGCAGACCAGACGGAAACTCCTACGAGCAGTACTTC.

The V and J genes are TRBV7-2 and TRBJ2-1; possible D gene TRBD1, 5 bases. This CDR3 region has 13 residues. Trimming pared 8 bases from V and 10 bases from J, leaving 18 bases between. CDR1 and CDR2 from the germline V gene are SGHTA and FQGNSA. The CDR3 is CASADQGHLEQFF. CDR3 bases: TGTGCCAGCGCAGACCAGGGCCATCTCGAGCAGTTCTTC.

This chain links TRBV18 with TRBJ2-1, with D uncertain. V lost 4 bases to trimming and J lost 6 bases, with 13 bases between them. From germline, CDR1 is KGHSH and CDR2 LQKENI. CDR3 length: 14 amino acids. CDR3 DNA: TGTGCCAGCTCACTAGACTCCTACCTCAATGAGCAGTTCTTC. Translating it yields CASSLDSYLNEQFF.

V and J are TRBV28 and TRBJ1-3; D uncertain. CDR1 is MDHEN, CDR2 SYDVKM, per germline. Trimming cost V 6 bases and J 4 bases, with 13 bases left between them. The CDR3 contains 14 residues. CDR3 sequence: CASRTTQQGNTIYF. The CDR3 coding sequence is TGTGCCAGCAGGACGACGCAACAGGGAAACACCATATATTTT.

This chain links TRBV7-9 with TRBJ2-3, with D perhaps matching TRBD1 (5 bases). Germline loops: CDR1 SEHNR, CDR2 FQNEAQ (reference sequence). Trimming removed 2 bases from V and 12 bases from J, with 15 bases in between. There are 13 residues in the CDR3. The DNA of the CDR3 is TGTGCCAGCAGCTTATCAGGGCCAATAGGTCAGTATTTT. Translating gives CASSLSGPIGQYF.

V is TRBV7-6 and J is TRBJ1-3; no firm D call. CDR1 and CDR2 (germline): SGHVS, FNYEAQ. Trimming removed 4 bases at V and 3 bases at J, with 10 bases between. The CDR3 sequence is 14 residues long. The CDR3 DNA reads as TGTGCCAGCAGCTCTCCCTCGATTGGAAACACCATATATTTT. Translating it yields CASSSPSIGNTIYF.

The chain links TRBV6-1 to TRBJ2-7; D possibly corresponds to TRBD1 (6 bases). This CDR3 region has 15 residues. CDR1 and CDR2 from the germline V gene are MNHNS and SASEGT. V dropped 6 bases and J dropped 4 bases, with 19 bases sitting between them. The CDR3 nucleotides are TGTGCCAGCAGAGGTTCACAGGGCCCCTTTTACGAGCAGTACTTC. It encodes CASRGSQGPFYEQYF.

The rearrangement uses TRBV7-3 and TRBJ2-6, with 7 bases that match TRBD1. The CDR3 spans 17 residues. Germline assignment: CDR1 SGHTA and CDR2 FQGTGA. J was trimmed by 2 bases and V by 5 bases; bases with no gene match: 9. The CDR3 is CASSPDRAMAGANVLTF. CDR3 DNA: TGTGCCAGCAGCCCCGACAGGGCGATGGCTGGGGCCAACGTCCTGACTTTC.

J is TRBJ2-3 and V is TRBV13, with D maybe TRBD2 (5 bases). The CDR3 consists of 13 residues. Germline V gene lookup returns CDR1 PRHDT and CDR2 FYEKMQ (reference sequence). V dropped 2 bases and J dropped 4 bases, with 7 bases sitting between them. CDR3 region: CASSLSEADTQYF. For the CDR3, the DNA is TGTGCCAGCAGCTTATCGGAGGCAGATACGCAGTATTTT.

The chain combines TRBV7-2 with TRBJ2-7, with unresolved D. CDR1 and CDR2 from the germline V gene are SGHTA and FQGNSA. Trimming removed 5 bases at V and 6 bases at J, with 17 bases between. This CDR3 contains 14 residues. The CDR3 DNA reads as TGTGCCAGCAGCCCCGGGTCCAATAGGGTCGAGCAGTACTTC. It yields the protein CASSPGSNRVEQYF.

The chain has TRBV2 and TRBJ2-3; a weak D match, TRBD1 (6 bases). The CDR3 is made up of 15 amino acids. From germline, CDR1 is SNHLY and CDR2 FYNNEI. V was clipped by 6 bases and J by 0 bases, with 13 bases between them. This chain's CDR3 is CASSRGDTSTDTQYF. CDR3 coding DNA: TGTGCCAGCAGCCGAGGGGACACCAGCACAGATACGCAGTATTTT.

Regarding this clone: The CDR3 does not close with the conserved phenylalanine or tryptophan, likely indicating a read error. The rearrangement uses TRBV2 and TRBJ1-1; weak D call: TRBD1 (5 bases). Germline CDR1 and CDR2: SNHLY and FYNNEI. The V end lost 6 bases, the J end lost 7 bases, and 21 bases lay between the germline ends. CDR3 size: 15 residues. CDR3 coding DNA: TGTGCCAGCAGCCCGGACGGTTTGAATGGGGGTGAAGCTTTCTCT. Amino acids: CASSPDGLNGGEAFS.

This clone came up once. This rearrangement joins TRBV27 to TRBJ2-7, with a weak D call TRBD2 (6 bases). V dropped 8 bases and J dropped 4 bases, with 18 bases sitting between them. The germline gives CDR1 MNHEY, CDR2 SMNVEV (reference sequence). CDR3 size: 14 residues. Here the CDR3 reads CASATLLGRYEQYF. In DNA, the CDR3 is TGTGCCAGCGCCACTCTTTTGGGGAGGTACGAGCAGTACTTC.

CDR3 loop: CASSHRLAESYEQYF. The DNA for the CDR3 is TGTGCCAGCAGCCACCGACTAGCGGAAAGCTACGAGCAGTACTTC. The gene calls are TRBV4-2 and TRBJ2-7; 9 nucleotides line up with TRBD2. V lost 3 bases, J lost 3 bases, and 6 bases stayed unmatched. The germline gives CDR1 LGHNA, CDR2 YNFKEQ. This CDR3 is built from 15 residues.

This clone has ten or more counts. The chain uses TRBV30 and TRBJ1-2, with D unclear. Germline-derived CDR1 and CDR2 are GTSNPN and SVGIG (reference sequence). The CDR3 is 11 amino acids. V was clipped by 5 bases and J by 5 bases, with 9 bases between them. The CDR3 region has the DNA TGTGCCTGGGAGGCCCCGTATGGCTACACCTTC. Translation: CAWEAPYGYTF.

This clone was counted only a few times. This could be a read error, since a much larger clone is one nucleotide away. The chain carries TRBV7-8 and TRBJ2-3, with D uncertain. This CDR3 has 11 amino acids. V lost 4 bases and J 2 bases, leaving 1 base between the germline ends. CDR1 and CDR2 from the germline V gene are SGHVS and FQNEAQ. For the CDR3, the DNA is TGTGCCAGCAGCTCCACAGATACGCAGTATTTT. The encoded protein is CASSSTDTQYF.

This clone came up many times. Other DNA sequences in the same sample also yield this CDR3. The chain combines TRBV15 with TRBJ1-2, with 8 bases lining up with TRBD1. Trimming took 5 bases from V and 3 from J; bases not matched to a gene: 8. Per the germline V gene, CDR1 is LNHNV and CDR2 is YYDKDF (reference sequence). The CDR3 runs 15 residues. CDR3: CATSRVYRGDYGYTF. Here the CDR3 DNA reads TGTGCCACCAGCCGAGTATACAGGGGGGACTATGGCTACACCTTC.